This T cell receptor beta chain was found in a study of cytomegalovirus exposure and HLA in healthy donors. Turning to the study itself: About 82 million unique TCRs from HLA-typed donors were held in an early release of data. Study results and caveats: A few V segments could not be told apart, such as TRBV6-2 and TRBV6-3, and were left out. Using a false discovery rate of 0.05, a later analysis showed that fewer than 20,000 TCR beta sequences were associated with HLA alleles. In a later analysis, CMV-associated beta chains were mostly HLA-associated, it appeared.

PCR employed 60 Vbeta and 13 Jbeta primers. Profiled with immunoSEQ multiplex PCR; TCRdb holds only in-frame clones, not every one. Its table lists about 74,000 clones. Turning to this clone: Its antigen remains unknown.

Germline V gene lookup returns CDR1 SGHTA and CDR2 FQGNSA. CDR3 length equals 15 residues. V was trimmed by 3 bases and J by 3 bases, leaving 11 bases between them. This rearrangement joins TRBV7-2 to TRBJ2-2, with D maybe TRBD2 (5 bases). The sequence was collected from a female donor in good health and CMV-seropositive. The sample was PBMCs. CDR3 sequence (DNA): TGTGCCAGCAGCTTTGGTCGGGGATACACCGGGGAGCTGTTTTTT. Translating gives CASSFGRGYTGELFF.